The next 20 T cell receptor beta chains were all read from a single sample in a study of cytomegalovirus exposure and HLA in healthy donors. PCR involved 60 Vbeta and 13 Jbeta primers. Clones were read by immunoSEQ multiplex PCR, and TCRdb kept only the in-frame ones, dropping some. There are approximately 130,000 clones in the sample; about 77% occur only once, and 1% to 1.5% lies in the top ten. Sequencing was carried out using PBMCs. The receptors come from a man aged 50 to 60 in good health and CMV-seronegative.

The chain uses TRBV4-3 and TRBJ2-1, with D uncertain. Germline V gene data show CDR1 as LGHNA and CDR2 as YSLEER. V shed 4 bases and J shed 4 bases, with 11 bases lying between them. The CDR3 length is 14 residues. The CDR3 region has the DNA TGCGCCAGCAGCCTCCAGGCGATGTACAATGAGCAGTTCTTC. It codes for CASSLQAMYNEQFF.

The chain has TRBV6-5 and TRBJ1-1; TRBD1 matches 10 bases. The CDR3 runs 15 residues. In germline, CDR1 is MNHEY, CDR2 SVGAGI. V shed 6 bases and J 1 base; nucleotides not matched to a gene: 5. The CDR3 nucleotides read TGTGCCAGCAGCGGACAGGGGGATGCGAACACTGAAGCTTTCTTT. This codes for CASSGQGDANTEAFF.

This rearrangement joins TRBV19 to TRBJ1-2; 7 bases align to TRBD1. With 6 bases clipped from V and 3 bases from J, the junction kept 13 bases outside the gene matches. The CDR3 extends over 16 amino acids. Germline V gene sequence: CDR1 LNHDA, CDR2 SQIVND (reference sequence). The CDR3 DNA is TGTGCCAGTAGATCGGACAGGCCCGGGTACGACTATGGCTACACCTTC. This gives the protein CASRSDRPGYDYGYTF.

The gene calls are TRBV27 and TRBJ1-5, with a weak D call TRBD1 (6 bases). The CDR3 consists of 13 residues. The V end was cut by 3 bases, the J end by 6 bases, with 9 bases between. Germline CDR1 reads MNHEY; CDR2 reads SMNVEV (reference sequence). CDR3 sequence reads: CASSFRGGQPQHF. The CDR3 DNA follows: TGTGCCAGCAGTTTCAGGGGTGGTCAGCCCCAGCATTTT.

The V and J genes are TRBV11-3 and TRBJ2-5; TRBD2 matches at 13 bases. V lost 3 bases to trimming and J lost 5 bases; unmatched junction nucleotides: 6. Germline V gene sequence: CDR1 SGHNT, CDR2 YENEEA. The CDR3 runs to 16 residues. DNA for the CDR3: TGTGCCAGCAGCTTCGGACTAGCGGGAGCTGGGGAGACCCAGTACTTC. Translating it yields CASSFGLAGAGETQYF.

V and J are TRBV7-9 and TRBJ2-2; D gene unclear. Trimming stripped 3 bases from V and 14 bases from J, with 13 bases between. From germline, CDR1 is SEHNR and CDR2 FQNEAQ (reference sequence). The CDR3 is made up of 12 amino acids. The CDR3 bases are TGTGCCAGCAGCTTCGGCGACCTAGGTCTGTTTTTT. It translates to CASSFGDLGLFF. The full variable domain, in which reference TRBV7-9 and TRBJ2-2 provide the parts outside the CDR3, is DTGVSQNPRHKITKRGQNVTFRCDPISEHNRLYWYRQTLGQGPEFLTYFQNEAQLEKSRLLSDRFSAERPKGSFSTLEIQRTEQGDSAMYLCASSFGDLGLFFGEGSRLTVL.

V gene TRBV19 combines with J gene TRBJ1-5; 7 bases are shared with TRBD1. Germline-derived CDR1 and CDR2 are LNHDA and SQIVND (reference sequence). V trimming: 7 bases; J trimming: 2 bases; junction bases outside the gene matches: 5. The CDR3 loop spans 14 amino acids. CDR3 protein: CASTGGLGNQPQHF. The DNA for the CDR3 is TGTGCCAGTACAGGGGGGCTGGGCAATCAGCCCCAGCATTTT.

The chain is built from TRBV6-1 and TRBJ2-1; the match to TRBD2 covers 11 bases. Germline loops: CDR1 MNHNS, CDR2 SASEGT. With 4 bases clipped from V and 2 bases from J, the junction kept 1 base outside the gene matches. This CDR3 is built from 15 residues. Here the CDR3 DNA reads TGTGCCAGCAGTGTAGCGGGAGGGGCCTACAATGAGCAGTTCTTC. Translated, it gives CASSVAGGAYNEQFF.

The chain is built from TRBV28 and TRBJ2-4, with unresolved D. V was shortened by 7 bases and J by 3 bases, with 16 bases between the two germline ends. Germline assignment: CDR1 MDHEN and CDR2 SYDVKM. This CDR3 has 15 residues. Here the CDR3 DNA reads TGTGCCAGCAATACCCAAGCCCGTGGCAAAAACATTCAGTACTTC. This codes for CASNTQARGKNIQYF.

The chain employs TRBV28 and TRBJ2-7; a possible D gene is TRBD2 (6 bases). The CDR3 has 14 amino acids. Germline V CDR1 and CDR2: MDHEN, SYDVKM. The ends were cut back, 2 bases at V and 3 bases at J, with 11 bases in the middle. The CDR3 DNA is TGTGCCAGCAGTTTAGCAGCGGGTAACTACGAGCAGTACTTC. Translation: CASSLAAGNYEQYF.

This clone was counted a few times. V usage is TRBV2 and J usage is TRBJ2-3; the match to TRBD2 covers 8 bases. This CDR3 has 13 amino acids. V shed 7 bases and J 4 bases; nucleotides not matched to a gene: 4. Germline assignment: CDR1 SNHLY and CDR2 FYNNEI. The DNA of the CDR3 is TGTGCCAGCAACCGGGAGGGAGCAGATACGCAGTATTTT. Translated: CASNREGADTQYF. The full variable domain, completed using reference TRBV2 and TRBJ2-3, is EPEVTQTPSHQVTQMGQEVILRCVPISNHLYFYWYRQILGQKVEFLVSFYNNEISEKSEIFDDQFSVERPDGSNFTLKIRSTKLEDSAMYFCASNREGADTQYFGPGTRLTVL.

The CDR3, as DNA: TGTGCCAGCAGCTTAGGGACAGCTCAACAAGCTTTCTTT. The encoded protein is CASSLGTAQQAFF. This sequence joins TRBV7-9 and TRBJ1-1, with D perhaps matching TRBD1 (6 bases). The V end was cut by 1 base, the J end by 9 bases, with 12 bases between. Germline V gene sequence: CDR1 SEHNR, CDR2 FQNEAQ (reference sequence). CDR3 length: 13 amino acids. Full variable domain (rest looked up from reference TRBV7-9 and TRBJ1-1): DTGVSQNPRHKITKRGQNVTFRCDPISEHNRLYWYRQTLGQGPEFLTYFQNEAQLEKSRLLSDRFSAERPKGSFSTLEIQRTEQGDSAMYLCASSLGTAQQAFFGQGTRLTVV.

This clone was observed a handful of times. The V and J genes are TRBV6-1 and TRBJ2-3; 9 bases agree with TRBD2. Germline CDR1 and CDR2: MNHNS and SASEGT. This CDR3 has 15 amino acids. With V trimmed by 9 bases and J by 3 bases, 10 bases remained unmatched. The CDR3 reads CASRLAGDVTDTQYF. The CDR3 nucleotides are TGTGCCAGTCGATTAGCGGGAGATGTGACAGATACGCAGTATTTT.

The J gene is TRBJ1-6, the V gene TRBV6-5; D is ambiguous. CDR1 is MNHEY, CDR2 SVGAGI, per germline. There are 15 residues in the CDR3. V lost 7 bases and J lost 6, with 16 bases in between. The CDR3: CASTSGRGFNSPLHF. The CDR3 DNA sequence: TGTGCCAGCACCTCTGGACGGGGTTTTAATTCACCCCTCCACTTT.

The CDR3 sequence: CASSLVGTSGYNEQFF. The CDR3 coding sequence is TGTGCCAGCAGCTTAGTCGGGACTAGTGGCTACAATGAGCAGTTCTTC. The rearrangement links TRBV7-2 to TRBJ2-1; 8 positions match TRBD2. V gave up 1 base and J gave up 3 bases; unmatched junction bases: 5. The germline gives CDR1 SGHTA, CDR2 FQGNSA. The CDR3 is made up of 16 amino acids.

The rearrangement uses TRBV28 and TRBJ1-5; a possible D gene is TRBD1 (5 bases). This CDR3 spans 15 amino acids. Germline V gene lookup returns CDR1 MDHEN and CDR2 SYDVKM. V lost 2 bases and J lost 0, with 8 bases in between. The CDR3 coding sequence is TGTGCCAGCAGTTTAGTTGACAGTAGCAATCAGCCCCAGCATTTT. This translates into CASSLVDSSNQPQHF.

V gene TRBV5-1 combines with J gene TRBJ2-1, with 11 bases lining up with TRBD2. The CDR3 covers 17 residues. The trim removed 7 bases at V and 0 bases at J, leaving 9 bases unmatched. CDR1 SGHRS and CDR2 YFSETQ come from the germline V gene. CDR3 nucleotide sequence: TGCGCCAGCGGACAGATAGCGGGAGGGAGCTCCTACAATGAGCAGTTCTTC. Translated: CASGQIAGGSSYNEQFF.

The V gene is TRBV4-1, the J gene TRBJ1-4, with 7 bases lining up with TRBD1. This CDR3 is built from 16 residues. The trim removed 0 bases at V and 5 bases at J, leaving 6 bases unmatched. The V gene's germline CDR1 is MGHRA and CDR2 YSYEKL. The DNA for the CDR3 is TGCGCCAGCAGCCAAGATCGGAGGGGGCTAAATGAAAAACTGTTTTTT. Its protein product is CASSQDRRGLNEKLFF.

CDR3 sequence (DNA): TGTGCCAGCAGTGAAGGTCTCTATGGCTACACCTTC. Translation: CASSEGLYGYTF. The chain combines TRBV6-1 with TRBJ1-2; D is undetermined. V was shortened by 1 base and J by 4 bases, with 4 bases between the two germline ends. This CDR3 is built from 12 residues. Looked up from germline, CDR1 is MNHNS and CDR2 is SASEGT.

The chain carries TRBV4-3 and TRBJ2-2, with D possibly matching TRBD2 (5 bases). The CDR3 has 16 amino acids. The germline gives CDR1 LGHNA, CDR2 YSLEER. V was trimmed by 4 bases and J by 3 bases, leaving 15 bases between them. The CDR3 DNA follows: TGCGCCAGCAGCCGCCGAGCGGTAGCAGACACCGGGGAGCTGTTTTTT. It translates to CASSRRAVADTGELFF.